These T cell receptor beta chains were read from a single sample in a study of blood T cell repertoires in COVID-19. Sequencing used immunoSEQ multiplex PCR; TCRdb keeps in-frame clones, though not all of them. The sample lists about 80,000 clones, roughly four fifths seen once, with about 35% in the top ten. Sequenced sample: peripheral blood. The source of these receptors is a woman between 70 and 85 years old with acute or convalescent COVID-19. Both conserved end residues are trimmed from each CDR3.

v_gene	j_gene	CDR3aa
TRBV25-1	TRBJ2-1	ASSGLAGGWSYNEQF
TRBV5-1	TRBJ2-3	ASRSGLAGDTQY
TRBV2	TRBJ2-1	ASSTSGSLEQF
TRBV7-2	TRBJ2-1	ASSPQREGVNEQF
TRBV18	TRBJ1-1	ASSRDREEAF
TRBV27	TRBJ2-7	ASSSQEVRGYEQY
TRBV5-1	TRBJ2-7	ASSLSREPSSEQY
TRBV7-2	TRBJ2-3	ASSFRGEDTQY
TRBV7-2	TRBJ2-5	ASSPLETQY
TRBV7-8	TRBJ2-1	ASSSLLDEQF
TRBV12-5	TRBJ2-1	ASGSQGYQF
TRBV18	TRBJ1-1	ASSPVQGTKAF